This TCR beta chain was retrieved from a study of cytomegalovirus exposure and HLA in healthy donors. Looked up from germline, CDR1 is MNHNY and CDR2 is SVGAGI (reference sequence). Trimming cost V 4 bases and J 1 base; bases outside gene matches: 7. The CDR3 length is 15 residues. The PCR was carried out with 60 Vbeta primers and 13 Jbeta primers. The method was immunoSEQ multiplex PCR; TCRdb's version includes in-frame clones alone and lacks a portion of them. The sample yields approximately 140,000 clones, around 77% seen once. This rearrangement joins TRBV6-6 to TRBJ2-7, with 7 bases fitting TRBD1. What was sequenced was PBMCs. This TCR was recovered from a woman between 40 and 50 years old in good health and CMV-seropositive. CDR3 nucleotides: TGTGCCAGCAGTTTCATCAGGGGGATTTCCTACGAGCAGTACTTC. Amino acid sequence: CASSFIRGISYEQYF.